The 9 T cell receptor beta chains below all came from one sample that was sequenced in a study of cytomegalovirus exposure and HLA in healthy donors. PCR primers comprised 60 Vbeta and 13 Jbeta primers. Sequenced by immunoSEQ multiplex PCR; TCRdb stores in-frame clones only, minus some. The table has around 120,000 clones, 70% to 80% seen once. Material: PBMCs. These receptors all stem from a man aged 45-60 years in good health and CMV-seropositive.

This chain joins TRBV7-2 and TRBJ2-5; TRBD2 aligns across 8 bases. The CDR3 is 18 amino acids. After removal of 5 bases from V and 2 bases from J, the junction contained 16 bases not matched to a gene. Germline loops: CDR1 SGHTA, CDR2 FQGNSA. CDR3 coding DNA: TGTGCCAGCAGCCCCCCGCCCCCACTAGCGGAGTGGCAAGAGACCCAGTACTTC. Translation: CASSPPPPLAEWQETQYF. The full variable domain, with the rest looked up from reference TRBV7-2 and TRBJ2-5, is GAGVSQSPSNKVTEKGKDVELRCDPISGHTALYWYRQSLGQGLEFLIYFQGNSAPDKSGLPSDRFSAERTGGSVSTLTIQRTQQEDSAVYLCASSPPPPLAEWQETQYFGPGTRLLVL.

This chain joins TRBV4-1 and TRBJ2-7; 13 nucleotides line up with TRBD2. The J segment lost 3 bases and the V segment lost 4 bases, leaving 3 bases of the junction unmatched. CDR1 MGHRA and CDR2 YSYEKL come from the germline V gene. The CDR3 is 15 amino acids. The CDR3 DNA reads TGCGCCAGCAGCCTGGGACTAGCGGGGAGCTACGAGCAGTACTTC. The encoded protein is CASSLGLAGSYEQYF.

The chain couples TRBV18 to TRBJ2-1, with TRBD1 as a possible D gene (6 bases). This CDR3 region has 15 residues. Trimming cost V 1 base and J 7 bases, with 14 bases left between them. Germline lookup yields CDR1 KGHSH and CDR2 LQKENI. The CDR3 nucleotides are TGTGCCAGCTCACCACGGGGTAAGGGGGTTAATGAGCAGTTCTTC. Its protein product is CASSPRGKGVNEQFF.

The rearrangement uses TRBV18 and TRBJ1-2; D unresolved. Germline-derived CDR1 and CDR2 are KGHSH and LQKENI. The CDR3 runs to 16 residues. V was clipped by 2 bases and J by 2 bases, with 15 bases between them. CDR3 region: CASSPTMRGGNYGYTF. For the CDR3, the DNA is TGTGCCAGCTCACCAACTATGCGGGGAGGAAACTATGGCTACACCTTC.

This chain links TRBV2 with TRBJ1-3; 10 nucleotides align to TRBD1. Germline CDR1 reads SNHLY; CDR2 reads FYNNEI. After removal of 3 bases from V and 3 bases from J, the junction contained 5 bases not matched to a gene. CDR3 length equals 16 residues. The CDR3 sequence is CASSDLTGGFGNTIYF. CDR3 bases: TGTGCCAGCAGTGATTTGACAGGGGGCTTTGGAAACACCATATATTTT.

The V and J genes are TRBV5-6 and TRBJ2-5, with 9 bases fitting TRBD1. The CDR3 totals 16 residues. Germline V gene data show CDR1 as SGHDT and CDR2 as YYEEEE. V lost 0 bases and J lost 5; bases outside the gene matches: 8. In DNA, the CDR3 is TGTGCCAGCAGCTTGGAATACAGGGGGCTGAGGGAGACCCAGTACTTC. As protein: CASSLEYRGLRETQYF. Looking up the rest from reference TRBV5-6 and TRBJ2-5 gives the full variable domain: DAGVTQSPTHLIKTRGQQVTLRCSPKSGHDTVSWYQQALGQGPQFIFQYYEEEERQRGNFPDRFSGHQFPNYSSELNVNALLLGDSALYLCASSLEYRGLRETQYFGPGTRLLVL.

The rearrangement links TRBV5-1 to TRBJ1-6, with D unresolved. Germline CDR1 reads SGHRS; CDR2 reads YFSETQ. V lost 4 bases to trimming and J lost 0 bases, with 8 bases between them. The CDR3 sequence is 15 residues long. The CDR3 bases are TGCGCCAGCAGCAGTACGAGCTCCTATAATTCACCCCTCCACTTT. It codes for CASSSTSSYNSPLHF.

This clone was observed a handful of times. This rearrangement joins TRBV25-1 to TRBJ2-7; 8 nucleotides match TRBD1. Germline V CDR1 and CDR2: MGHDK, SYGVNS. The V segment lost 4 bases and the J segment 3 bases; nucleotides outside the gene matches: 5. CDR3 length equals 14 residues. Here the CDR3 DNA reads TGTGCCAGCAGTGCCCTCGGACAGGGCTACGAGCAGTACTTC. This encodes CASSALGQGYEQYF.

The chain uses TRBV29-1 and TRBJ2-7, with TRBD1 matching over 11 bases. With 6 bases clipped from V and 4 bases from J, the junction kept 11 bases outside the gene matches. Germline V gives CDR1 SQVTM, CDR2 ANQGSEA. The CDR3 totals 15 residues. CDR3 in DNA: TGCAGCGTCCTTCCTGGGACAGGGGGGGGTTACGAGCAGTACTTC. Translation: CSVLPGTGGGYEQYF.